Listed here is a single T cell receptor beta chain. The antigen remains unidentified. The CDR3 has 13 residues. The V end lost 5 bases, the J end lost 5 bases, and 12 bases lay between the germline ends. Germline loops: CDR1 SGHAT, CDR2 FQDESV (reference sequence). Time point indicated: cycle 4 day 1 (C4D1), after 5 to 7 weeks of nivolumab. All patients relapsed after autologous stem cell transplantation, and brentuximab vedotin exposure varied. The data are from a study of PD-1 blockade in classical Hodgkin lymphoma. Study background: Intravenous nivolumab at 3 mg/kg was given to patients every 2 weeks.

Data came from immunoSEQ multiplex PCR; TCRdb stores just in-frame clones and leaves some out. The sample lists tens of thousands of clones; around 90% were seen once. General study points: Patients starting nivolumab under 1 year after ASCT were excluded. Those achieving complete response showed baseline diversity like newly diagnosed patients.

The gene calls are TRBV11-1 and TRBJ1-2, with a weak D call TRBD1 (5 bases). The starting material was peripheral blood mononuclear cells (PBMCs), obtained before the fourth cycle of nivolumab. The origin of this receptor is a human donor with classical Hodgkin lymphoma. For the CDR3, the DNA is TGTGCCAGCAGCCCTGACAGAACTTATGGCTACACCTTC. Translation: CASSPDRTYGYTF.